This TCR beta chain was sequenced for a study of T cell repertoires in ileal Crohn's disease. Study-level background: Operated complications were stricturing disease (roughly 60%) and penetrating disease (about 40%).

Described time point: proximal margin of the surgical specimen (macroscopically non-inflamed). The ends were cut back, 3 bases at V and 8 bases at J, with 10 bases in the middle. The CDR3 extends over 12 amino acids. From germline, CDR1 is SGHNT and CDR2 YENEEA. The assay was immunoSEQ multiplex PCR, and TCRdb's table has in-frame clones only and misses some. There are 7,200 or so clones in the sample; more than 70% occur only once, and roughly two fifths lies in the top ten. Sequenced material: ileal tissue. The chain links TRBV11-3 to TRBJ1-2; maybe TRBD1 (6 bases). The origin of this receptor is an adult with Crohn's disease. This CDR3 reads CASSFSGVGYTF. The CDR3 nucleotides read TGTGCCAGCAGCTTTTCAGGGGTAGGCTACACCTTC.